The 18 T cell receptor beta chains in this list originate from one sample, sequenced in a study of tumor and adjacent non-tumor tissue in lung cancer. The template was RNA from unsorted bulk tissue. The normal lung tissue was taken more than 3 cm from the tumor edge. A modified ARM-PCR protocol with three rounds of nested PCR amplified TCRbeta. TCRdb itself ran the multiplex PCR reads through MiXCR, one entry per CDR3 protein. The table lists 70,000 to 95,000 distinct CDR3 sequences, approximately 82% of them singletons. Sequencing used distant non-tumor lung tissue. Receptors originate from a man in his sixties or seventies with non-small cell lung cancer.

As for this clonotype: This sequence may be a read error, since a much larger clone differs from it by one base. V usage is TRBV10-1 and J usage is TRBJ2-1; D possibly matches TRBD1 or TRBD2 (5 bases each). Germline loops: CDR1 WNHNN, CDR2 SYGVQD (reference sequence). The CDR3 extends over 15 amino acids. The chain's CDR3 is CASSHRDASYNEHFF. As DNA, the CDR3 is TGCGCCAGCAGTCACCGGGACGCATCCTACAATGAGCACTTCTTC.

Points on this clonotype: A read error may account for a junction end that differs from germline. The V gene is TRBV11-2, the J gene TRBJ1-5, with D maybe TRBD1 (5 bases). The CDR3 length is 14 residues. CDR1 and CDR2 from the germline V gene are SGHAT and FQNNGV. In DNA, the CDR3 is TGTGCCAGCAGCCTAGACGGGGGGGGGCAGCCCCAGCATTTT. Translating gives CASSLDGGGQPQHF. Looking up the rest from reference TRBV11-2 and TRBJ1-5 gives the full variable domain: EAGVAQSPRYKIIEKRQSVAFWCNPISGHATLYWYQQILGQGPKLLIQFQNNGVVDDSQLPKDRFSAERLKGVDSTLKIQPAKLEDSAVYLCASSLDGGGQPQHFGDGTRLSIL.

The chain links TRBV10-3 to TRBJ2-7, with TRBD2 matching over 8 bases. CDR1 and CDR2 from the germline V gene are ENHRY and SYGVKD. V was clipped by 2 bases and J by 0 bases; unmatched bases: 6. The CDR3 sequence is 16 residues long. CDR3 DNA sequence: TGTGCCATCAGTGAGCCCCGGGGGGGGACCTCCTACGAGCAGTACTTC. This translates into CAISEPRGGTSYEQYF.

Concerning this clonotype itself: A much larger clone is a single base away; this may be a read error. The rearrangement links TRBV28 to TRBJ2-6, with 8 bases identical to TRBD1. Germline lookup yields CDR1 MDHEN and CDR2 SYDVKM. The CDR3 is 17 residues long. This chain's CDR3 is CASSFGTGLYGANVPTF. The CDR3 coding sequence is TGTGCCAGCAGTTTCGGGACAGGTCTCTATGGGGCCAACGTCCCGACTTTC.

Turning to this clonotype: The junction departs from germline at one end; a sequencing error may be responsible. The CDR3 nucleotides are TGTGCCAGTAGTTACATTAATGAGCTGTTCTTC. Translated: CASSYINELFF. The chain couples TRBV6-2 or TRBV6-3 to TRBJ2-1, with D hard to call. The CDR3 has 11 residues. Germline CDR1 and CDR2: MNHEY and SVGEGT.

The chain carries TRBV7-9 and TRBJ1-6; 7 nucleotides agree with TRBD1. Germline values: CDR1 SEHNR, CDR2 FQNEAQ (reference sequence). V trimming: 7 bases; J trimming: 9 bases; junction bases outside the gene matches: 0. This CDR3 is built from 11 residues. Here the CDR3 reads CASNRGSPLHF. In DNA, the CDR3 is TGTGCCAGCAACAGGGGTTCACCCCTCCACTTT.

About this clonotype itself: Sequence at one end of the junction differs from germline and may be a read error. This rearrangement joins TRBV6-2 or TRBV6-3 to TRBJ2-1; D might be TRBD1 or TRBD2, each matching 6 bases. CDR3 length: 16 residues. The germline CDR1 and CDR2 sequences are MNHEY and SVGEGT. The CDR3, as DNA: TGTGCCAGCAGTTGGATTGAGGGGGGTTTAAGCAATGAGCAGCTCTTC. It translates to CASSWIEGGLSNEQLF.

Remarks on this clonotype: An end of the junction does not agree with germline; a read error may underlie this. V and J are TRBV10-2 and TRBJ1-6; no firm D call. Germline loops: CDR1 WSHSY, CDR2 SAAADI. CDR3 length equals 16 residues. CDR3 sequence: CTSSSQLGVNISPLHF. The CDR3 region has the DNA TGCACCAGCAGCTCACAATTGGGCGTTAATATTTCACCCCTCCACTTT.

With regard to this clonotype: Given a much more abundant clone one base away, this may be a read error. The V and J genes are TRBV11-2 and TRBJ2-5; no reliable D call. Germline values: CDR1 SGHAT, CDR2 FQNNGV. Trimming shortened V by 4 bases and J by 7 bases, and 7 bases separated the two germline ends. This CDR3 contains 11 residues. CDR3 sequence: CASSYEGTQYF. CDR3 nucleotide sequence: TGTGCCAGCAGCTACGAAGGGACCCAGTACTTC. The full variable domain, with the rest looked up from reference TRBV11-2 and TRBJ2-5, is EAGVAQSPRYKIIEKRQSVAFWCNPISGHATLYWYQQILGQGPKLLIQFQNNGVVDDSQLPKDRFSAERLKGVDSTLKIQPAKLEDSAVYLCASSYEGTQYFGPGTRLLVL.

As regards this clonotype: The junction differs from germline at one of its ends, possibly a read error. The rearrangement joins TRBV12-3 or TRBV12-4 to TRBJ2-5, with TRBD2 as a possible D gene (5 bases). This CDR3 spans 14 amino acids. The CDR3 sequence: CVSSPRFWGEIQYF. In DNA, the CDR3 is TGTGTCAGCAGCCCCCGTTTCTGGGGAGAGATCCAGTACTTC.

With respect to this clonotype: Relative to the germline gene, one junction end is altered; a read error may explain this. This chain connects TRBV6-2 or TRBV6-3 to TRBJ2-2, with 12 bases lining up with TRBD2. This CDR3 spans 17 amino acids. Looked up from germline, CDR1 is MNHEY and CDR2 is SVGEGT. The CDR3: CVSSPAGGLAGTGELLF. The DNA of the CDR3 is TGTGTCAGCAGTCCGGCGGGTGGACTAGCGGGGACCGGGGAGCTGTTATTT.

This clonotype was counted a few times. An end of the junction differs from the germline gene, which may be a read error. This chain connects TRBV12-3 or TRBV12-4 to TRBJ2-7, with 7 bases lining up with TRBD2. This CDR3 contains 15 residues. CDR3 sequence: CASSSTSERPYEQYF. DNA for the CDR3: TGTGCCAGCAGTTCCACTAGCGAGAGGCCCTACGAGCAATACTTC.

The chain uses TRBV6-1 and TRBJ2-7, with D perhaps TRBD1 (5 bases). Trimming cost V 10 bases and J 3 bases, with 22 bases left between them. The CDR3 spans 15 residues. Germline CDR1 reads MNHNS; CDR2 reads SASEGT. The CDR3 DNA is TGTGCCATCACGATGGCATCTGACAGCTACTACGAGCAGTACTTC. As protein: CAITMASDSYYEQYF.

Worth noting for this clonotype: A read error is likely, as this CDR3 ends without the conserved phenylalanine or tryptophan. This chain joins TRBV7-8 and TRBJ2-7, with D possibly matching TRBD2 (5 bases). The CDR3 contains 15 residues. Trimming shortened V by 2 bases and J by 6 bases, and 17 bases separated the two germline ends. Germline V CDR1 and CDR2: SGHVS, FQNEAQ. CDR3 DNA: TGTGCCAGCAGCTTACAGCCAGGAGGTGATCGCGAGCAGTACTTA. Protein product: CASSLQPGGDREQYL.

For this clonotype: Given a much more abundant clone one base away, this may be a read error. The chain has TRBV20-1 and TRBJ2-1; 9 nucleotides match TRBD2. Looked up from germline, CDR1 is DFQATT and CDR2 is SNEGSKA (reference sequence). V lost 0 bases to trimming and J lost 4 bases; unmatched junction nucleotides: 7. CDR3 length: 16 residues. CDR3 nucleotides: TGCAGTGCTAGAGATCACGCGGGAGGGAGATACAATGAGCAGTTCTTC. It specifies CSARDHAGGRYNEQFF.

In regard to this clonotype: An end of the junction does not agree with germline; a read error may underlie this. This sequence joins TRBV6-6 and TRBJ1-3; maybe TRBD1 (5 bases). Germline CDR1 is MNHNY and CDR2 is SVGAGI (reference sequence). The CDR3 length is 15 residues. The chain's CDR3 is CASSAGHLSGNTINF. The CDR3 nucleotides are TGTGCCAGCAGTGCCGGACATCTCTCCGGAAACACCATAAACTTT.

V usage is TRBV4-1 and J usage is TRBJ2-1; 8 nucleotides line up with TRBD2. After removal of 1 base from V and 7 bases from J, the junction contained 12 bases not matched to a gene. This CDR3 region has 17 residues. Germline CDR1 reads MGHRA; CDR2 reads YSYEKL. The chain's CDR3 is CASSQVFSGAWWNEQFF. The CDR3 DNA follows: TGCGCCAGCAGCCAAGTCTTTAGCGGGGCCTGGTGGAATGAGCAGTTCTTC.

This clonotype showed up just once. CDR3 sequence reads: CSTGQHYEQYF. CDR3 nucleotide sequence: TGCAGTACGGGACAGCACTACGAGCAGTACTTC. The rearrangement links TRBV20-1 to TRBJ2-7; 7 bases fit TRBD1. Unmatched junction bases numbered 4, after V lost 8 bases and J lost 3 bases. The CDR3 length is 11 residues. Per germline, CDR1 DFQATT and CDR2 SNEGSKA (reference sequence).